These 26 T cell receptor beta chains originate from one sample sequenced in a study of cytomegalovirus exposure and HLA in healthy donors. The primer mix had 60 Vbeta and 13 Jbeta primers. This table comes from immunoSEQ multiplex PCR, and its TCRdb copy is limited to in-frame clones, with some not included. The sample holds approximately 69,000 clones, 60% to 75% seen once. Sequencing input: PBMCs. The receptors were gathered from a man aged 35 to 55 in good health and CMV-seropositive.

This clone was detected a few times. The V and J genes are TRBV2 and TRBJ2-5; TRBD2 matches at 10 bases. Germline V CDR1 and CDR2: SNHLY, FYNNEI. J was trimmed by 4 bases and V by 4 bases; bases with no gene match: 6. The CDR3 runs to 15 residues. CDR3 in DNA: TGTGCCAGCAGTGCCCAGCGGGGGGGCGCAGAGACCCAGTACTTC. The encoded protein is CASSAQRGGAETQYF. Full variable domain (missing parts from reference TRBV2 and TRBJ2-5): EPEVTQTPSHQVTQMGQEVILRCVPISNHLYFYWYRQILGQKVEFLVSFYNNEISEKSEIFDDQFSVERPDGSNFTLKIRSTKLEDSAMYFCASSAQRGGAETQYFGPGTRLLVL.

The gene calls are TRBV18 and TRBJ2-2; 8 bases are a match to TRBD1. The CDR3 loop spans 16 amino acids. V gave up 2 bases and J gave up 6 bases; unmatched junction bases: 8. In germline, CDR1 is KGHSH, CDR2 LQKENI. CDR3 residues: CASSPSGQGGPGELFF. For the CDR3, the DNA is TGTGCCAGCTCACCATCAGGACAGGGTGGCCCCGGGGAGCTGTTTTTT.

V is TRBV6-1 and J is TRBJ2-1, with 14 bases fitting TRBD2. Trimming cost V 4 bases and J 8 bases; bases outside gene matches: 4. Germline V gene sequence: CDR1 MNHNS, CDR2 SASEGT. CDR3 size: 15 residues. The CDR3: CASSAGTSGGDEQFF. CDR3 nucleotide sequence: TGTGCCAGCAGTGCCGGGACTAGCGGGGGCGATGAGCAGTTCTTC.

The chain is built from TRBV4-1 and TRBJ2-3; maybe TRBD2 (7 bases). This CDR3 has 16 residues. Germline V CDR1 and CDR2: MGHRA, YSYEKL. The V end was cut by 2 bases, the J end by 1 base, with 13 bases between. CDR3 in amino acids: CASSQTGGGGTDTQYF. The CDR3 coding sequence is TGCGCCAGCAGCCAAACGGGGGGCGGAGGCACAGATACGCAGTATTTT.

CDR3 DNA: TGTGCCAGCAGCAAAGTATTTACAGACGGCACCGGGGAGCTGTTTTTT. Translating it yields CASSKVFTDGTGELFF. This chain connects TRBV21-1 to TRBJ2-2; TRBD1 was called by the table and not checked on the DNA. TRBV21-1 has pseudogene status. The length of the CDR3 is 16 residues.

The chain joins TRBV6-1 to TRBJ2-5; 8 nucleotides match TRBD1. This CDR3 comprises 16 residues. V shed 4 bases, J shed 1 base, and the junction held 8 bases outside the gene matches. Germline V gene sequence: CDR1 MNHNS, CDR2 SASEGT. CDR3: CASSALGQGTQETQYF. CDR3 in DNA: TGTGCCAGCAGTGCCCTTGGACAGGGAACCCAAGAGACCCAGTACTTC.

The chain couples TRBV28 to TRBJ2-1, with 8 nucleotides matching TRBD2. This CDR3 has 15 residues. Trimming cost V 7 bases and J 8 bases; bases outside gene matches: 13. Germline lookup yields CDR1 MDHEN and CDR2 SYDVKM. This chain's CDR3 is CASIPRGGLEHEQFF. CDR3 bases: TGTGCCAGCATCCCTCGGGGGGGACTTGAACATGAGCAGTTCTTC.

This sequence joins TRBV19 and TRBJ1-2; possible D gene TRBD1, 5 bases. This CDR3 is built from 15 residues. CDR1 and CDR2 from the germline V gene are LNHDA and SQIVND (reference sequence). The ends were cut back, 6 bases at V and 3 bases at J, with 17 bases in the middle. In nucleotides, the CDR3 is TGTGCCAGTAGGCCCGGTGGGGCCGAGGACTATGGCTACACCTTC. This sequence encodes CASRPGGAEDYGYTF.

This chain joins TRBV4-2 and TRBJ1-2; 7 positions agree with TRBD1. CDR3 length: 17 amino acids. Per the germline V gene, CDR1 is LGHNA and CDR2 is YNFKEQ. V was clipped by 2 bases and J by 4 bases; unmatched bases: 13. For the CDR3, the DNA is TGTGCCAGCAGCCAACCCGGGACAGCTTCTTTTCTCTATGGCTACACCTTC. Translation: CASSQPGTASFLYGYTF.

The chain couples TRBV28 to TRBJ1-4, with TRBD1 identical over 7 bases. CDR3 length equals 12 residues. Germline trimming cut 5 bases from V and 11 bases from J; bases unmatched to any gene: 5. The germline V gene has CDR1 MDHEN and CDR2 SYDVKM. Written as DNA, the CDR3 is TGTGCCAGCAGTCCCCCGGGACAGAAACTGTTTTTT. It specifies CASSPPGQKLFF.

Here the CDR3 DNA reads TGTGCCAGCAGCGGAGAGACAGTCTCCTACGAGCAGTACTTC. Translated: CASSGETVSYEQYF. The chain links TRBV5-5 to TRBJ2-7, with D possibly TRBD1 on 5 matching bases. CDR3 length: 14 residues. V lost 4 bases and J 0 bases, leaving 11 bases between the germline ends. Germline V gene data show CDR1 as SGHKS and CDR2 as YYEKEE (reference sequence).

The V call is TRBV2, the J call TRBJ1-6, with 7 bases identical to TRBD1. Germline V lookup: CDR1 SNHLY, CDR2 FYNNEI. The CDR3 spans 15 residues. Trimming cost V 5 bases and J 7 bases; bases outside gene matches: 8. In DNA, the CDR3 is TGTGCCAGCAGTCTACGACAGGGAGGCAATTCACCCCTCCACTTT. Amino acid sequence: CASSLRQGGNSPLHF. The entire variable domain, with the rest obtained from reference TRBV2 and TRBJ1-6, is as follows: EPEVTQTPSHQVTQMGQEVILRCVPISNHLYFYWYRQILGQKVEFLVSFYNNEISEKSEIFDDQFSVERPDGSNFTLKIRSTKLEDSAMYFCASSLRQGGNSPLHFGNGTRLTVT.

The chain has TRBV7-9 and TRBJ2-7; D possibly corresponds to TRBD2 (5 bases). The germline V and J ends were trimmed by 4 bases and 7 bases, with 11 bases remaining between them. The CDR3 loop spans 12 amino acids. Germline V gene lookup returns CDR1 SEHNR and CDR2 FQNEAQ (reference sequence). CDR3 coding DNA: TGTGCCAGCAGCTCCCCCCCGGGGGAGCAGTACTTC. It yields the protein CASSSPPGEQYF.

This chain uses TRBV7-2 with TRBJ2-7; TRBD2 matches at 7 bases. V shed 1 base, J shed 7 bases, and the junction held 4 bases outside the gene matches. Per germline, CDR1 SGHTA and CDR2 FQGNSA. The CDR3 extends over 13 amino acids. The CDR3 coding sequence is TGTGCCAGCAGCTTAGTTTACGGGAGGGAGCAGTACTTC. This codes for CASSLVYGREQYF. Combining the CDR3 with reference TRBV7-2 and TRBJ2-7 gives the whole variable domain GAGVSQSPSNKVTEKGKDVELRCDPISGHTALYWYRQSLGQGLEFLIYFQGNSAPDKSGLPSDRFSAERTGGSVSTLTIQRTQQEDSAVYLCASSLVYGREQYFGPGTRLTVT.

This rearrangement joins TRBV11-2 to TRBJ2-2, with D maybe TRBD1 (6 bases). V was shortened by 1 base and J by 3 bases, with 15 bases between the two germline ends. Germline assignment: CDR1 SGHAT and CDR2 FQNNGV. This CDR3 comprises 17 residues. The CDR3 loop is CASSLGPGAGDTGELFF. DNA of the CDR3: TGTGCCAGCAGCTTAGGCCCAGGGGCAGGGGACACCGGGGAGCTGTTTTTT. Full variable domain (remainder filled in from reference TRBV11-2 and TRBJ2-2): EAGVAQSPRYKIIEKRQSVAFWCNPISGHATLYWYQQILGQGPKLLIQFQNNGVVDDSQLPKDRFSAERLKGVDSTLKIQPAKLEDSAVYLCASSLGPGAGDTGELFFGEGSRLTVL.

The count of this clone is one. The chain links TRBV5-1 to TRBJ2-2; TRBD1 matches 9 bases. Trimming removed 2 bases from V and 6 bases from J; junction bases left unmatched: 8. The CDR3 extends over 16 amino acids. Germline CDR1 is SGHRS and CDR2 is YFSETQ. CDR3 residues: CASSLDGTGFAGELFF. In DNA form, the CDR3 reads TGCGCCAGCAGCTTAGATGGGACAGGGTTCGCCGGGGAGCTGTTTTTT.

The chain uses TRBV5-1 and TRBJ2-7; a possible D gene is TRBD1 (6 bases). Deletions cut 3 bases from V and 6 bases from J, with 16 bases between. Germline V lookup: CDR1 SGHRS, CDR2 YFSETQ. This CDR3 has 14 residues. CDR3 coding DNA: TGCGCCAGCAGCTCTAATACAGGGCAATCCGAGCAGTACTTC. It translates to CASSSNTGQSEQYF.

This clone was seen just once. The chain combines TRBV30 with TRBJ1-1; the match to TRBD1 covers 8 bases. Germline V gene data show CDR1 as GTSNPN and CDR2 as SVGIG (reference sequence). V trimming: 4 bases; J trimming: 4 bases; junction bases outside the gene matches: 8. CDR3 length: 14 amino acids. The CDR3 loop reads CAWIDRGLSTEAFF. CDR3 coding DNA: TGTGCCTGGATCGACAGGGGATTGAGCACTGAAGCTTTCTTT. Based on the CDR3 plus reference TRBV30 and TRBJ1-1, the full variable domain is SQTIHQWPATLVQPVGSPLSLECTVEGTSNPNLYWYRQAAGRGLQLLFYSVGIGQISSEVPQNLSASRPQDRQFILSSKKLLLSDSGFYLCAWIDRGLSTEAFFGQGTRLTVV.

The chain has TRBV7-2 and TRBJ1-2; TRBD1 is a possible D gene (5 bases). Germline V gene lookup returns CDR1 SGHTA and CDR2 FQGNSA. V shed 1 base and J shed 4 bases, with 13 bases lying between them. This CDR3 is 15 amino acids long. The CDR3 here is CASSLGNPRGYGYTF. The DNA of the CDR3 is TGTGCCAGCAGCTTAGGGAACCCTAGGGGCTATGGCTACACCTTC.

The rearrangement links TRBV6-5 to TRBJ1-5; TRBD1 matches at 7 bases. The trim removed 2 bases at V and 3 bases at J, leaving 4 bases unmatched. The CDR3 sequence is 15 residues long. Germline values: CDR1 MNHEY, CDR2 SVGAGI. CDR3 in DNA: TGTGCCAGCAGTTACAACGGACAGGCCAATCAGCCCCAGCATTTT. Amino acids: CASSYNGQANQPQHF.

This chain links TRBV6-6 with TRBJ2-5, with TRBD1 matching 7 bases. Per germline, CDR1 MNHNY and CDR2 SVGAGI (reference sequence). J gave up 2 bases and V 6 bases, and 12 bases lay outside the gene matches. The CDR3 has 16 residues. The CDR3 DNA sequence: TGTGCCAGCAGCCAATCGGACAGGAGAAGACAAGAGACCCAGTACTTC. Residues: CASSQSDRRRQETQYF.

The rearrangement joins TRBV5-1 to TRBJ2-1; TRBD2 might be the D (6 bases). V lost 6 bases, J lost 4 bases, and 11 bases lay in between. Germline V lookup: CDR1 SGHRS, CDR2 YFSETQ. CDR3 length equals 13 residues. The CDR3 DNA sequence: TGCGCCAGCACTAAGGGGACTTACAATGAGCAGTTCTTC. Protein sequence: CASTKGTYNEQFF. Using reference TRBV5-1 and TRBJ2-1 for the parts outside the CDR3, the full variable domain is KAGVTQTPRYLIKTRGQQVTLSCSPISGHRSVSWYQQTPGQGLQFLFEYFSETQRNKGNFPGRFSGRQFSNSRSEMNVSTLELGDSALYLCASTKGTYNEQFFGPGTRLTVL.

This clone is classed as large (0.1 to 1%). The rearrangement joins TRBV10-3 to TRBJ2-3, with no clear D. V lost 4 bases, J lost 8 bases, and 13 bases lay in between. The CDR3 is 13 amino acids. Germline CDR1 reads ENHRY; CDR2 reads SYGVKD. The CDR3 sequence is CAISASSGGTQYF. The DNA for the CDR3 is TGTGCCATCAGTGCGTCTTCTGGCGGTACGCAGTATTTT.

Notes on this clone: At one end, the junction sequence differs from germline, possibly due to a read error. Other DNA sequences in this specimen translate into the identical CDR3. The chain is built from TRBV12-5 and TRBJ1-6; D not certain. Per germline, CDR1 LGHNT and CDR2 FRNRAP. The CDR3 consists of 14 residues. This chain's CDR3 is CASAPPESNSPLHF. The CDR3 DNA reads TGTGCTAGTGCCCCTCCGGAGAGTAATTCGCCCCTCCACTTT.

The J gene is TRBJ2-5, the V gene TRBV5-4; tentative D call: TRBD2 (5 bases). Germline V gene data show CDR1 as SGHNT and CDR2 as YYREEE (reference sequence). The CDR3 extends over 15 amino acids. V shed 0 bases and J shed 2 bases, with 11 bases lying between them. CDR3 region: CASSLAGSGQETQYF. CDR3 sequence (DNA): TGTGCCAGCAGCTTGGCCGGATCGGGGCAAGAGACCCAGTACTTC.

V is TRBV5-8 and J is TRBJ1-2, with D possibly matching TRBD1 (6 bases). Trimming removed 0 bases at V and 5 bases at J, with 8 bases between. Germline CDR1 and CDR2: SGHTS and YDEGEE. The CDR3 runs to 13 residues. The CDR3 spells CASSLDREYGYTF. DNA for the CDR3: TGTGCCAGCAGCTTGGACAGGGAGTATGGCTACACCTTC.